The T cell receptor beta chain under discussion was sequenced for a study of OX40 agonist ivuxolimab in advanced cancers. Profiled with immunoSEQ multiplex PCR; TCRdb holds only in-frame clones, not every one. The data show tens of thousands of clones, roughly 85% seen once. Deletions cut 1 base from V and 10 bases from J, with 26 bases between. The CDR3 sequence is 19 residues long. This material consisted of CD4+ or CD8+ T cells sorted from blood, taken in a trial of the OX40 agonist ivuxolimab. The chain couples TRBV6-7 to TRBJ1-6; tentative D call: TRBD1 (6 bases). TRBV6-7 is filed as an ORF, its function uncertain. The sequence was collected from an adult with an advanced solid tumor such as melanoma, head and neck, liver or kidney cancer. This chain's CDR3 is CASSYFLPGQEGDSSPLHF. The CDR3 DNA follows: TGTGCCAGCAGTTACTTTTTACCGGGACAAGAAGGGGATAGCTCACCCCTCCACTTT.